The rows below give T cell receptor beta chains drawn from one sample of a study of blood T cell repertoires in COVID-19. Some clones are missing from TCRdb's copy, which holds only in-frame ones; the method was immunoSEQ multiplex PCR. Of some 99,000 clones in the sample, about 85% are singletons; the top ten hold about 4.2%. The sample taken for sequencing was peripheral blood. These receptors came from a man between 65 and 79 years old with acute or convalescent COVID-19. CDR3s include the opening cysteine and the closing phenylalanine or tryptophan. D genes are given only for firm matches.

CDR3: CASSNRDRGDIQYF
J: TRBJ2-4
V: TRBV7-2
D: TRBD1

CDR3: CASSLLDPGLETQYF
J: TRBJ2-5
V: TRBV7-9
D: -

CDR3: CASSKGRATEAFF
J: TRBJ1-1
V: TRBV11-2
D: -

CDR3: CASRSAGGMNEKLFF
J: TRBJ1-4
V: TRBV28
D: TRBD1

CDR3: CASSPTRVRGQETQYF
J: TRBJ2-5
V: TRBV11-1
D: -

CDR3: CASSLGFEGLGNTEAFF
J: TRBJ1-1
V: TRBV5-1
D: -

CDR3: CASSPGQGPLHF
J: TRBJ1-6
V: TRBV11-2
D: TRBD1

CDR3: CASSQVPGGGGYTF
J: TRBJ1-2
V: TRBV3-1/TRBV3-2
D: TRBD1

CDR3: CASRRQGLGYGYTF
J: TRBJ1-2
V: TRBV28
D: TRBD1

CDR3: CASSVVASGGDEQFF
J: TRBJ2-1
V: TRBV9
D: TRBD2